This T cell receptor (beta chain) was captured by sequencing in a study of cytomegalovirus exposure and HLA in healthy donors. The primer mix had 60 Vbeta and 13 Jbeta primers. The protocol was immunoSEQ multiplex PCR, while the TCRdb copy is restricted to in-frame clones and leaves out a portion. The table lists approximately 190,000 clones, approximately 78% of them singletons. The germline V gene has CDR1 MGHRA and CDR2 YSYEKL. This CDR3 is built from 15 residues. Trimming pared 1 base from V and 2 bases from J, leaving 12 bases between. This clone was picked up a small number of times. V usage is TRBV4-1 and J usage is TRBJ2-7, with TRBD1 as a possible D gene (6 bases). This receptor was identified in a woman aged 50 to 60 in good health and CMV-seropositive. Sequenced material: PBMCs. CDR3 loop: CASSQVGAGAYEQYF. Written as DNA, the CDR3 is TGCGCCAGCAGCCAAGTCGGGGCAGGGGCCTACGAGCAGTACTTC.